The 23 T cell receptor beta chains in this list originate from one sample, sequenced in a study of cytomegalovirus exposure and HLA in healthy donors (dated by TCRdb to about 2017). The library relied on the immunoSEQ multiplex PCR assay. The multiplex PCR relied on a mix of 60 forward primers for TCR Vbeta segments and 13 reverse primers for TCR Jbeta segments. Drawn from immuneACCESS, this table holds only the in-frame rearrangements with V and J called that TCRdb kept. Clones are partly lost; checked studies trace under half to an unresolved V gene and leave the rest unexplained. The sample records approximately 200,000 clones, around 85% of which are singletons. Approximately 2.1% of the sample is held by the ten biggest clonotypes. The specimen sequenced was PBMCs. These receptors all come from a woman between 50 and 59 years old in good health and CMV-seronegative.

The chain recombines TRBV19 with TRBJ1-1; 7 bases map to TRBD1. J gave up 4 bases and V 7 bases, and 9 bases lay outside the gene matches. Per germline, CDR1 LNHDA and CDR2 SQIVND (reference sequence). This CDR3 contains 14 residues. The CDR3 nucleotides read TGTGCCAGTATCAACGACAGGGTTGCCACTGAAGCTTTCTTT. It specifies CASINDRVATEAFF.

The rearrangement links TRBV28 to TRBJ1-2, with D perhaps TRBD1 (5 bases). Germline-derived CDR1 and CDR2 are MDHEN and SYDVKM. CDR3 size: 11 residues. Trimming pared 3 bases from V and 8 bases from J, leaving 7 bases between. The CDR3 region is CASSFSGGYTF. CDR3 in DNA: TGTGCCAGCAGTTTCTCAGGGGGCTACACCTTC.

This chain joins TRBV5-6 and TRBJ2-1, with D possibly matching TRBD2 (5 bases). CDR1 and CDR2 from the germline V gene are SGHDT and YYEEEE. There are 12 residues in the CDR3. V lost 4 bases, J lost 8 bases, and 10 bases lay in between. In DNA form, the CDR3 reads TGTGCCAGCAGCACCCTCGGGGATGAGCAGTTCTTC. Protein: CASSTLGDEQFF.

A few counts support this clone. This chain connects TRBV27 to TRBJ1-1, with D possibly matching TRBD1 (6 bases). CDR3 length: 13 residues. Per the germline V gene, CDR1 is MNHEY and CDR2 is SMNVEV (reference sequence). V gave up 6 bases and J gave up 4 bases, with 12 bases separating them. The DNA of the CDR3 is TGTGCCAGCAGGGCAGCAGGGGTCACTGAAGCTTTCTTT. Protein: CASRAAGVTEAFF.

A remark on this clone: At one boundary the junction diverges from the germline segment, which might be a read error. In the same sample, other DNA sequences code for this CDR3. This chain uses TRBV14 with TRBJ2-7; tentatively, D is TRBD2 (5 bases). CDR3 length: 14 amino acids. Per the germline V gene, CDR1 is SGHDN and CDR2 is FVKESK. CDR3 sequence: CASSQEGVSYEQYF. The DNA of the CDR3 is TGCGCCAGCAGCCAAGAGGGCGTCAGCTACGAGCAGTACTTC.

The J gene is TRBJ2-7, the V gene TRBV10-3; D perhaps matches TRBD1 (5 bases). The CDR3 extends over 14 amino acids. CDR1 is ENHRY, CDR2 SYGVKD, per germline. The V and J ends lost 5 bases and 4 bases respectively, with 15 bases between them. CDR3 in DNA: TGTGCCATCAGTTCGACAGCCAACGAGTACGAGCAGTACTTC. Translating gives CAISSTANEYEQYF.

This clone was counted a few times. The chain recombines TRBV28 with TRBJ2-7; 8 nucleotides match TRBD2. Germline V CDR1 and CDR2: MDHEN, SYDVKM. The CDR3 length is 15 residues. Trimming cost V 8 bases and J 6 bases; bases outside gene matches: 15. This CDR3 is CASRFSGGRASEQYF. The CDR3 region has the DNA TGTGCCAGCCGATTCTCGGGAGGGAGGGCTTCCGAGCAGTACTTC.

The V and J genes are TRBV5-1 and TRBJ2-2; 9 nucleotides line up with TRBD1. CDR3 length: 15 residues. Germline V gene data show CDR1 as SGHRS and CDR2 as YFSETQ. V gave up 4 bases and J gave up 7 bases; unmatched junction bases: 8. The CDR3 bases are TGCGCCAGCAGCCCCGGGACAGGGTTTAACGGGGAGCTGTTTTTT. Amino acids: CASSPGTGFNGELFF.

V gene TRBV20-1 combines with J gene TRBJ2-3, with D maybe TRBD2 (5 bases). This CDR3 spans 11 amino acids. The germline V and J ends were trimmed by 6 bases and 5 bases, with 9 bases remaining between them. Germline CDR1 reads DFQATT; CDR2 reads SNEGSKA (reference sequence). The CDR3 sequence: CSASGEDTQYF. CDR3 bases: TGCAGTGCGAGCGGAGAAGATACGCAGTATTTT.

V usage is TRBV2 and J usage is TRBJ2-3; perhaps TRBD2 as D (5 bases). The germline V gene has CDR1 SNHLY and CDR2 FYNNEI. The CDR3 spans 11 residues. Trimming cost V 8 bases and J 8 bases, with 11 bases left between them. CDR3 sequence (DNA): TGTGCCAGCGGCCGAGGAGGTACGCAGTATTTT. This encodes CASGRGGTQYF.

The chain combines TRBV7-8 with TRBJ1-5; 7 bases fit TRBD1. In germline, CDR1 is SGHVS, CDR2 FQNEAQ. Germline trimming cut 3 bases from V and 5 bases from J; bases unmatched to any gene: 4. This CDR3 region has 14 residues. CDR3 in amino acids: CASSLSGGHQPQHF. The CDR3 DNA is TGTGCCAGCAGCTTGTCAGGGGGGCATCAGCCCCAGCATTTT.

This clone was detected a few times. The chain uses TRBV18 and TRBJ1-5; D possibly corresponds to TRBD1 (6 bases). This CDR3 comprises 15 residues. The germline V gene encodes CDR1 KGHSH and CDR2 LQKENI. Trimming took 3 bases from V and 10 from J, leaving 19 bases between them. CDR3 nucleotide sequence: TGTGCCAGCTCACCTACACAGGGTCGAGGGTCACCCCAGCATTTT. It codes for CASSPTQGRGSPQHF.

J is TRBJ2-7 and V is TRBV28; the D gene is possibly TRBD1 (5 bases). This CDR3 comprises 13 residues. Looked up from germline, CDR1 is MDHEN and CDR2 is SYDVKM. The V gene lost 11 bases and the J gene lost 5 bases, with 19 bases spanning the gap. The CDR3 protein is CASSAGRSHEQYF. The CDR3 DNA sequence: TGTGCCTCGTCCGCAGGGCGTTCCCACGAGCAGTACTTC.

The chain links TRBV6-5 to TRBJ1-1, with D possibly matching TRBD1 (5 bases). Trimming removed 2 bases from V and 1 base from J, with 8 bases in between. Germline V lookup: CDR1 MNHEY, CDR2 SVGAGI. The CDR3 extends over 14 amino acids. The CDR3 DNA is TGTGCCAGCAGTTACAGCAGGGAGAACACTGAAGCTTTCTTT. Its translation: CASSYSRENTEAFF.

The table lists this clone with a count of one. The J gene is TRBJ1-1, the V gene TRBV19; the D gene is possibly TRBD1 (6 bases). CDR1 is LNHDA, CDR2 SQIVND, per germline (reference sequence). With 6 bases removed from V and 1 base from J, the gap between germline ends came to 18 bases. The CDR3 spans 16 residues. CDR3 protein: CASRPAPSTGNTEAFF. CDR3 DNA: TGTGCCAGTAGGCCTGCCCCTTCGACAGGGAACACTGAAGCTTTCTTT.

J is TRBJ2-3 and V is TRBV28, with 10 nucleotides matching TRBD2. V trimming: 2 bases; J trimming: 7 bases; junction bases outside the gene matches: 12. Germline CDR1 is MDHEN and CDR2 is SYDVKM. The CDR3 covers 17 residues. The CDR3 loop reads CASSLIGRAGGPNTQYF. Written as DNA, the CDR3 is TGTGCCAGCAGTTTAATCGGTAGAGCGGGAGGGCCGAATACGCAGTATTTT.

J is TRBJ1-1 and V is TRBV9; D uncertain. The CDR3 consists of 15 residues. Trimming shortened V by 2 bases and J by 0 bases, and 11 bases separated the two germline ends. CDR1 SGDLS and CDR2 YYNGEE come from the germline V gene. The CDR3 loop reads CASSVLGAVNTEAFF. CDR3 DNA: TGTGCCAGCAGCGTCTTAGGTGCGGTGAACACTGAAGCTTTCTTT.

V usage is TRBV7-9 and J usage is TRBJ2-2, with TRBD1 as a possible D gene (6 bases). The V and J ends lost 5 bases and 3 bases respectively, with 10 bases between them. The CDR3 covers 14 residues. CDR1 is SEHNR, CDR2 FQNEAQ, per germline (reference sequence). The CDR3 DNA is TGTGCCAGCAGCACCCGACAGGACACCGGGGAGCTGTTTTTT. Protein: CASSTRQDTGELFF.

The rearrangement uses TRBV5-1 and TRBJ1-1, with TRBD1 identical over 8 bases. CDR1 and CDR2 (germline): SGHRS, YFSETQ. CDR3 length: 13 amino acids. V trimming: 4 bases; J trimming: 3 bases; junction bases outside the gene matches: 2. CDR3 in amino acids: CASSPGQDTEAFF. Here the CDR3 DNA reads TGCGCCAGCAGCCCGGGACAGGACACTGAAGCTTTCTTT. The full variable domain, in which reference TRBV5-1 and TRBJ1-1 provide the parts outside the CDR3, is KAGVTQTPRYLIKTRGQQVTLSCSPISGHRSVSWYQQTPGQGLQFLFEYFSETQRNKGNFPGRFSGRQFSNSRSEMNVSTLELGDSALYLCASSPGQDTEAFFGQGTRLTVV.

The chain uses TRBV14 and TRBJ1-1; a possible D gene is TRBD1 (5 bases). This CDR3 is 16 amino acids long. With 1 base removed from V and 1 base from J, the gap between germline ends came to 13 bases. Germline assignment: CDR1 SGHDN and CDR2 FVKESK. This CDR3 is CASSQVQDSQNTEAFF. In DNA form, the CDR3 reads TGTGCCAGCAGCCAAGTCCAAGACAGTCAGAACACTGAAGCTTTCTTT.

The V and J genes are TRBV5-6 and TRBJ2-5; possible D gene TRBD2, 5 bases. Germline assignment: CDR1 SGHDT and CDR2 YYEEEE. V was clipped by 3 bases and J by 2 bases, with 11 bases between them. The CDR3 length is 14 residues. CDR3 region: CASSSRAQQETQYF. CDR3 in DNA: TGTGCCAGCAGCTCGCGGGCCCAACAAGAGACCCAGTACTTC.

This CDR3 is CASRGQGASGQSAQHF. CDR3 in DNA: TGTGCCAGCAGGGGCCAGGGGGCTTCAGGGCAATCAGCCCAGCATTTT. This chain connects TRBV28 to TRBJ1-5; 8 bases are a match to TRBD1. This CDR3 contains 16 residues. The V gene's germline CDR1 is MDHEN and CDR2 SYDVKM. V shed 6 bases and J 11 bases; nucleotides not matched to a gene: 18.

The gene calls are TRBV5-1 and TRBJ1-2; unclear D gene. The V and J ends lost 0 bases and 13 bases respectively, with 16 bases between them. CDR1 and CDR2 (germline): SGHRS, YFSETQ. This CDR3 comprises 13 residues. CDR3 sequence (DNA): TGCGCCAGCAGCTTGGACCCGGTGGCAGGTTGCACCTTC. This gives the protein CASSLDPVAGCTF. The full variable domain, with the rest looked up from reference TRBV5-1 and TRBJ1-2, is KAGVTQTPRYLIKTRGQQVTLSCSPISGHRSVSWYQQTPGQGLQFLFEYFSETQRNKGNFPGRFSGRQFSNSRSEMNVSTLELGDSALYLCASSLDPVAGCTFGSGTRLTVV.